This passage covers 32 T cell receptor beta chains from one sample sequenced in a study of Graves' ophthalmopathy and Graves' hyperthyroidism. Scientists amplified the TCR beta CDR3 regions from RNA transcripts. First-round RT-PCR relied on HTBI primers, and a second-round multiplex PCR came next. A single record per CDR3 protein comes from TCRdb applying MiXCR to the multiplex PCR reads. The table has around 340,000 distinct CDR3 sequences, roughly a sixth seen once; the top ten hold about 12%. Sequenced material: peripheral blood. The receptors stem from an adult man with Graves' ophthalmopathy.

This clonotype showed up many times. The chain links TRBV20-1 to TRBJ2-2; D unresolved. This CDR3 spans 11 amino acids. V shed 1 base and J shed 6 bases, with 3 bases lying between them. Germline V gene lookup returns CDR1 DFQATT and CDR2 SNEGSKA (reference sequence). In DNA form, the CDR3 reads TGCAGTGCTAGAGCAGCCGGGGAGCTGTTTTTT. This encodes CSARAAGELFF.

The V and J genes are TRBV6-2 or TRBV6-3 and TRBJ1-1; unclear D gene. CDR3 size: 14 residues. CDR1 and CDR2 from the germline V gene are MNHEY and SVGEGT. V lost 4 bases and J lost 1, with 10 bases in between. The CDR3 reads CASSSLSRNTEAFF. The CDR3 DNA is TGTGCCAGCAGTTCTCTTTCCAGGAACACTGAAGCTTTCTTT.

This clonotype appeared many times. This chain connects TRBV30 to TRBJ1-2; no reliable D call. There are 11 residues in the CDR3. Germline lookup yields CDR1 GTSNPN and CDR2 SVGIG (reference sequence). V was trimmed by 4 bases and J by 6 bases, leaving 9 bases between them. The DNA for the CDR3 is TGTGCCTGGACCGCGTCGGATGGCTACACCTTC. Translating it yields CAWTASDGYTF.

A note on this clonotype: The conserved phenylalanine or tryptophan is not found at the CDR3 terminus, so this likely reflects a read error. The J gene is TRBJ1-1, the V gene TRBV7-3; maybe TRBD1 (6 bases). Germline V CDR1 and CDR2: SGHTA, FQGTGA. V lost 5 bases, J lost 5 bases, and 18 bases lay in between. The CDR3 sequence is 15 residues long. The CDR3 bases are TGTGCCAGCAGCCCTTCCAGGGGTCTCATGACTGAAGCTTTCATT. Its protein is CASSPSRGLMTEAFI.

Ten or more counts support this clonotype. In DNA form, the CDR3 reads TGTGCCAGCAAGTTCGGAGGATTCCAAGAGACCCAGTACTTC. Its translation: CASKFGGFQETQYF. This rearrangement joins TRBV2 to TRBJ2-5; TRBD2 is a possible D gene (5 bases). Germline values: CDR1 SNHLY, CDR2 FYNNEI. Trimming shortened V by 7 bases and J by 1 base, and 13 bases separated the two germline ends. This CDR3 has 14 amino acids.

This clonotype occurred many times. V and J are TRBV11-2 and TRBJ2-5; TRBD1 or TRBD2 may be the D gene (5 bases each). Looked up from germline, CDR1 is SGHAT and CDR2 is FQNNGV. This CDR3 is 14 amino acids long. The V end was cut by 7 bases, the J end by 3 bases, with 15 bases between. CDR3 DNA sequence: TGTGCCAGCAACTCCCTGAGGGGTGAAGAGACCCAGTACTTC. It encodes CASNSLRGEETQYF.

At least ten counts were recorded for this clonotype. This sequence joins TRBV7-9 and TRBJ2-7; the D gene is possibly TRBD1 (6 bases). Germline-derived CDR1 and CDR2 are SEHNR and FQNEAQ (reference sequence). The V end was cut by 1 base, the J end by 10 bases, with 14 bases between. The CDR3 extends over 13 amino acids. The CDR3 spells CASSLGSTQGQYF. The CDR3 DNA follows: TGTGCCAGCAGCTTAGGCTCCACACAGGGACAGTACTTC.

This clonotype was detected ten times or more. This chain connects TRBV10-2 to TRBJ1-2; the match to TRBD1 covers 7 bases. Trimming removed 3 bases from V and 4 bases from J; junction bases left unmatched: 5. The CDR3 consists of 14 residues. Germline CDR1 reads WSHSY; CDR2 reads SAAADI. The CDR3 region has the DNA TGCGCCAGCAGTGATGGGGCAGGGGGCTATGGCTACACCTTC. Translating it yields CASSDGAGGYGYTF.

Ten or more counts support this clonotype. The CDR3 bases are TGCGCCAGCAGTGCGGCAGGGCCTTATAATTCACCCCTCCACTTT. Protein sequence: CASSAAGPYNSPLHF. The gene calls are TRBV10-1 and TRBJ1-6; possibly TRBD1 for D (5 bases). The germline CDR1 and CDR2 sequences are WNHNN and SYGVQD (reference sequence). Trimming removed 4 bases at V and 4 bases at J, with 11 bases between. There are 15 residues in the CDR3.

The table lists this clonotype with many counts. The chain couples TRBV20-1 to TRBJ2-7; D is uncertain. The CDR3 has 12 amino acids. Deletions cut 2 bases from V and 7 bases from J, with 12 bases between. Germline V gene sequence: CDR1 DFQATT, CDR2 SNEGSKA (reference sequence). The CDR3 region has the DNA TGCAGTGCTAGAATCAGTTACTATGAGCAGTACTTC. The encoded protein is CSARISYYEQYF.

This clonotype was seen repeatedly, ten times or more. This rearrangement joins TRBV20-1 to TRBJ2-5, with a tentative D call TRBD1 (6 bases). Germline CDR1 reads DFQATT; CDR2 reads SNEGSKA (reference sequence). V gave up 0 bases and J gave up 5 bases, with 16 bases separating them. The CDR3 totals 15 residues. CDR3 sequence reads: CSARDRGPSRETQYF. The CDR3 DNA sequence: TGCAGTGCTAGAGACAGGGGACCCTCGCGGGAGACCCAGTACTTC.

The genes are TRBV24-1 and TRBJ1-5; 8 bases align to TRBD1. The germline V gene has CDR1 KGHDR and CDR2 SFDVKD. This CDR3 is 15 amino acids long. The junction had 8 bases not matched to a gene; V was cut back by 4 bases and J by 7 bases. The CDR3 here is CATSDPGGADQPQHF. DNA for the CDR3: TGTGCCACCAGTGACCCAGGGGGCGCTGACCAGCCCCAGCATTTT.

This clonotype occurred many times. V gene TRBV7-2 combines with J gene TRBJ1-5; unclear D gene. From germline, CDR1 is SGHTA and CDR2 FQGNSA. The CDR3 has 12 residues. Trimming took 4 bases from V and 3 from J, leaving 4 bases between them. CDR3 region: CASSSYNQPQHF. The CDR3 nucleotides read TGTGCCAGCAGCTCCTACAATCAGCCCCAGCATTTT.

This clonotype has ten or more counts. The chain combines TRBV6-1 with TRBJ2-2; 7 nucleotides agree with TRBD2. The junction had 9 bases not matched to a gene; V was cut back by 7 bases and J by 4 bases. Germline CDR1 is MNHNS and CDR2 is SASEGT. The CDR3 contains 15 residues. As DNA, the CDR3 is TGTGCCAGCATTGGGCTAGCGGAATTCACCGGGGAGCTGTTTTTT. Its translation is CASIGLAEFTGELFF.

There are many counts of this clonotype. The germline gene is not matched at one end of the junction; a read error may be the cause. The rearrangement links TRBV7-2 to TRBJ2-2; D may be TRBD2 (5 bases). CDR1 is SGHTA and CDR2 is FQGNSA in the germline V gene. This CDR3 spans 14 amino acids. In nucleotides, the CDR3 is TGTGCCAGCAGCAAAGATGCGTTCCCCGGGGAGCTGTCTTTT. Translating it yields CASSKDAFPGELSF.

Ten or more counts support this clonotype. The J gene is TRBJ1-6, the V gene TRBV6-5, with a possible D match to TRBD1 (5 bases). This CDR3 comprises 14 residues. In germline, CDR1 is MNHEY, CDR2 SVGAGI. The germline V and J ends were trimmed by 2 bases and 7 bases, with 9 bases remaining between them. The CDR3 region has the DNA TGTGCCAGCAGTTACGGGACGGCAAATTCACCCCTCCACTTT. Its translation: CASSYGTANSPLHF.

This clonotype was seen many times. DNA for the CDR3: TGTGCCAGCTCACCACCGACAGGTGTGAACACTGAAGCTTTCTTT. It yields the protein CASSPPTGVNTEAFF. The rearrangement uses TRBV18 and TRBJ1-1; a possible D gene is TRBD1 (6 bases). With 0 bases removed from V and 0 bases from J, the gap between germline ends came to 8 bases. Germline V lookup: CDR1 KGHSH, CDR2 LQKENI. The CDR3 is 15 amino acids.

This clonotype has ten or more counts. The J gene is TRBJ1-2, the V gene TRBV7-2; D ambiguous. The CDR3 has 13 amino acids. V lost 4 bases, J lost 2 bases, and 8 bases lay in between. The germline V gene encodes CDR1 SGHTA and CDR2 FQGNSA. The chain's CDR3 is CASSSAGNYGYTF. The CDR3 DNA reads TGTGCCAGCAGCTCAGCAGGCAACTATGGCTACACCTTC.

This clonotype was seen ten or more times. J is TRBJ2-4 and V is TRBV6-5, with TRBD2 identical over 8 bases. This CDR3 is 14 amino acids long. Germline V gene data show CDR1 as MNHEY and CDR2 as SVGAGI. Trimming at V came to 0 bases and at J to 8 bases, leaving 3 bases not matched to a gene. CDR3 sequence reads: CASSYSIGGDIQYF. The CDR3 DNA sequence: TGTGCCAGCAGTTACTCGATCGGGGGGGACATTCAGTACTTC.

This clonotype was found a few times. V and J are TRBV5-1 and TRBJ2-5; the match to TRBD1 covers 7 bases. V was pared by 4 bases and J by 5 bases, with 11 bases of the junction left unmatched. From germline, CDR1 is SGHRS and CDR2 YFSETQ. CDR3 length: 15 amino acids. CDR3 protein: CASSRDSTKGETQYF. Written as DNA, the CDR3 is TGCGCCAGCAGCCGGGACAGCACGAAGGGGGAGACCCAGTACTTC.

This clonotype was detected many times. The chain couples TRBV10-3 to TRBJ2-7; weak D call: TRBD2 (6 bases). The CDR3 is made up of 14 amino acids. Germline-derived CDR1 and CDR2 are ENHRY and SYGVKD. The V gene lost 6 bases and the J gene lost 7 bases, with 19 bases spanning the gap. DNA of the CDR3: TGTGCCATCAGAGGGGACTTAGGGACGGGGGAGCAGTACTTC. This translates into CAIRGDLGTGEQYF.

At least ten counts were recorded for this clonotype. The chain joins TRBV28 to TRBJ1-1; TRBD1 is a possible D gene (5 bases). CDR3 length: 13 residues. Germline loops: CDR1 MDHEN, CDR2 SYDVKM. As DNA, the CDR3 is TGTGTCGTCAGCCCGGGGGTGAACACTGAAGCTTTCTTT. This codes for CVVSPGVNTEAFF.

This clonotype was recorded a few times. V gene TRBV5-6 combines with J gene TRBJ1-1, with 8 positions matching TRBD1. The CDR3 runs 19 residues. CDR1 and CDR2 from the germline V gene are SGHDT and YYEEEE. Trimming removed 3 bases from V and 3 bases from J; junction bases left unmatched: 19. The CDR3 DNA follows: TGTGCCAGCAGCTATGCCGATTGGGGGCACAGGGGGGGGGACACTGAAGCTTTCTTT. Its translation is CASSYADWGHRGGDTEAFF.

This clonotype was observed a few times. This chain uses TRBV28 with TRBJ1-1; D gene ambiguous. Trimming took 6 bases from V and 6 from J, leaving 8 bases between them. Germline CDR1 MDHEN, CDR2 SYDVKM. The CDR3 spans 11 residues. DNA for the CDR3: TGTGCCAGCAGGTTTCAGTCTGAAGCTTTCTTT. It translates to CASRFQSEAFF.

This clonotype was seen ten or more times. Here the CDR3 omits its conserved ending phenylalanine or tryptophan, so a read error is the likely source. The V call is TRBV6-1, the J call TRBJ1-2; D is possibly TRBD1 (5 bases). V lost 7 bases to trimming and J lost 8 bases, with 14 bases between them. The CDR3 has 12 residues. In germline, CDR1 is MNHNS, CDR2 SASEGT. The CDR3: CASKDTTFGYTV. Here the CDR3 DNA reads TGTGCCAGCAAGGACACCACTTTCGGCTACACCGTC.

The chain combines TRBV10-3 with TRBJ2-7; the D call may be TRBD1 or TRBD2 (5 bases each). Germline CDR1 is ENHRY and CDR2 is SYGVKD. This CDR3 spans 15 amino acids. The V end was cut by 0 bases, the J end by 0 bases, with 9 bases between. CDR3 amino acids: CAISESGRSSYEQYF. Here the CDR3 DNA reads TGTGCCATCAGTGAGTCGGGACGGAGCTCCTACGAGCAGTACTTC.

There are many counts of this clonotype. The J gene is TRBJ2-5, the V gene TRBV15, with 7 nucleotides matching TRBD2. V gave up 3 bases and J gave up 4 bases; unmatched junction bases: 11. This CDR3 comprises 16 residues. Germline V lookup: CDR1 LNHNV, CDR2 YYDKDF (reference sequence). This CDR3 reads CATSRLFAGVRETQYF. The CDR3 DNA follows: TGTGCCACCAGCAGGTTGTTTGCGGGAGTTCGAGAGACCCAGTACTTC.

This clonotype showed up many times. J is TRBJ2-4 and V is TRBV12-3 or TRBV12-4; possible D gene TRBD1, 5 bases. CDR3 length: 14 amino acids. Trimming took 4 bases from V and 0 from J, leaving 7 bases between them. CDR3 nucleotides: TGTGCCAGCAGTTGGGGCGTAGCCAAAAACATTCAGTACTTC. It specifies CASSWGVAKNIQYF.

There are many counts of this clonotype. The chain has TRBV30 and TRBJ1-2; D uncertain. CDR3 size: 13 residues. Deletions cut 0 bases from V and 6 bases from J, with 11 bases between. From germline, CDR1 is GTSNPN and CDR2 SVGIG (reference sequence). The CDR3 is CAWSVPGINGYTF. DNA of the CDR3: TGTGCCTGGAGTGTACCTGGGATAAATGGCTACACCTTC.

This clonotype was counted ten times or more. A read error is likely, as this CDR3 ends without the conserved phenylalanine or tryptophan. The CDR3 here is CASSLLGTGEQYL. In DNA, the CDR3 is TGCGCCAGCAGCTTGCTAGGGACCGGCGAGCAGTACCTC. The chain joins TRBV5-1 to TRBJ2-7; D might be TRBD1 or TRBD2, each matching 5 bases. This CDR3 spans 13 amino acids. CDR1 is SGHRS, CDR2 YFSETQ, per germline. The ends were cut back, 1 base at V and 6 bases at J, with 11 bases in the middle.

This clonotype occurred many times. The V and J genes are TRBV20-1 and TRBJ1-2, with 7 bases lining up with TRBD1. From germline, CDR1 is DFQATT and CDR2 SNEGSKA (reference sequence). The CDR3 is made up of 15 amino acids. With 0 bases clipped from V and 5 bases from J, the junction kept 9 bases outside the gene matches. The CDR3 nucleotides read TGCAGTGCTAGAGATCTCTGGGGACAGCGTTATGGCTACACCTTC. As protein: CSARDLWGQRYGYTF.

The chain recombines TRBV2 with TRBJ2-2, with D hard to call. V lost 2 bases and J 4 bases, leaving 14 bases between the germline ends. The CDR3 runs to 16 residues. Germline CDR1 SNHLY, CDR2 FYNNEI. As DNA, the CDR3 is TGTGCCAGCAGTGAATATGGAGCCTTGAGCACCGGGGAGCTGTTTTTT. Amino acid sequence: CASSEYGALSTGELFF.